Each of the 21 T cell receptor beta chains below was sequenced from the same sample in a study of T cell changes during pregnancy in multiple sclerosis. Assay: immunoSEQ multiplex PCR; the TCRdb copy retains only in-frame clones and omits some. The sample includes about 51,000 clones, approximately 92% of them seen just once. Sequences were derived from CD4+ T cells from peripheral blood mononuclear cells, sampled in the third trimester of pregnancy. The receptors originated from a female donor with multiple sclerosis, enrolled in a pregnancy study.

The J gene is TRBJ2-7, the V gene TRBV9; 8 nucleotides agree with TRBD2. Per the germline V gene, CDR1 is SGDLS and CDR2 is YYNGEE. The length of the CDR3 is 14 residues. The V and J ends lost 1 base and 7 bases, in that order; junction bases with no gene match: 7. CDR3 coding DNA: TGTGCCAGCAGCGTACTCCGGGAGGGTGAGGAGCAGTACTTC. Its translation: CASSVLREGEEQYF.

This clone was seen a few times. The rearrangement links TRBV27 to TRBJ1-2; D is unclear. The CDR3 is 11 amino acids. Looked up from germline, CDR1 is MNHEY and CDR2 is SMNVEV (reference sequence). The V and J ends lost 9 bases and 4 bases respectively, with 9 bases between them. Here the CDR3 reads CAREAPYGYTF. The CDR3 DNA follows: TGTGCCAGGGAGGCGCCCTATGGCTACACCTTC.

This sequence joins TRBV5-4 and TRBJ1-5; D may be TRBD1 (5 bases). Trimming left V 0 bases short and J 3 bases short, with 13 bases between. The CDR3 runs 16 residues. Germline V gene lookup returns CDR1 SGHNT and CDR2 YYREEE (reference sequence). CDR3 in amino acids: CASSLGGGGTNQPQHF. CDR3 nucleotides: TGTGCCAGCAGCTTGGGGGGTGGGGGGACCAATCAGCCCCAGCATTTT.

The V and J genes are TRBV28 and TRBJ1-2, with D possibly being TRBD1 (6 bases). V shed 5 bases and J shed 8 bases, with 15 bases lying between them. Germline assignment: CDR1 MDHEN and CDR2 SYDVKM. The CDR3 consists of 13 residues. DNA of the CDR3: TGTGCCAGCAGTCTACAGGGACGGCGCGGCTACACCTTC. It yields the protein CASSLQGRRGYTF.

A single count supports this clone. The chain uses TRBV9 and TRBJ2-3; weak D call: TRBD2 (5 bases). Germline loops: CDR1 SGDLS, CDR2 YYNGEE. This CDR3 is 15 amino acids long. V gave up 3 bases and J gave up 3 bases, with 14 bases separating them. CDR3 DNA sequence: TGTGCCAGCAGCGCCACTAGGTCCGGTACAGATACGCAGTATTTT. Translating gives CASSATRSGTDTQYF.

In its sample, this clone was seen once. This chain connects TRBV7-2 to TRBJ2-3; the D is unclear. This CDR3 has 15 residues. Germline V lookup: CDR1 SGHTA, CDR2 FQGNSA. The V gene lost 5 bases and the J gene lost 1 base, with 13 bases spanning the gap. The CDR3 bases are TGTGCCAGCAGCCAAGTTTCGCAGGGCACAGATACGCAGTATTTT. As protein: CASSQVSQGTDTQYF.

CDR3 DNA: TGTGCCAGCAGCTTAGTGGAGGGTTCCACAGATACGCAGTATTTT. Translated: CASSLVEGSTDTQYF. The chain carries TRBV7-8 and TRBJ2-3; the D gene is possibly TRBD2 (6 bases). V was trimmed by 1 base and J by 2 bases, leaving 10 bases between them. CDR3 length: 15 amino acids. Germline V gene data show CDR1 as SGHVS and CDR2 as FQNEAQ.

V and J are TRBV7-6 and TRBJ1-4, with 8 bases that match TRBD1. The CDR3 consists of 14 residues. Germline V CDR1 and CDR2: SGHVS, FNYEAQ. V trimming: 5 bases; J trimming: 7 bases; junction bases outside the gene matches: 6. CDR3 amino acids: CASSPTGESEKLFF. The CDR3 coding sequence is TGTGCCAGCAGCCCGACAGGGGAAAGTGAAAAACTGTTTTTT.

The rearrangement links TRBV5-8 to TRBJ1-1, with 11 bases lining up with TRBD1. Germline V gives CDR1 SGHTS, CDR2 YDEGEE. V lost 7 bases to trimming and J lost 0 bases; unmatched junction nucleotides: 5. There are 15 residues in the CDR3. The chain's CDR3 is CASGRTGGVNTEAFF. As DNA, the CDR3 is TGTGCCAGCGGAAGGACAGGGGGCGTGAACACTGAAGCTTTCTTT.

The rearrangement uses TRBV18 and TRBJ2-7; 9 bases are shared with TRBD1. The CDR3 has 15 amino acids. The trim removed 3 bases at V and 0 bases at J, leaving 3 bases unmatched. Germline V gene sequence: CDR1 KGHSH, CDR2 LQKENI. The CDR3: CASSPRTGASYEQYF. The DNA for the CDR3 is TGTGCCAGCTCACCTCGGACAGGGGCCTCCTACGAGCAGTACTTC.

This sequence joins TRBV13 and TRBJ2-3; TRBD2 is a possible D gene (6 bases). Germline values: CDR1 PRHDT, CDR2 FYEKMQ (reference sequence). The length of the CDR3 is 14 residues. V dropped 5 bases and J dropped 4 bases, with 13 bases sitting between them. CDR3 loop: CASSPRLGADTQYF. As DNA, the CDR3 is TGTGCCAGCAGCCCCCGACTAGGCGCAGATACGCAGTATTTT.

This sequence joins TRBV28 and TRBJ2-5, with 12 positions matching TRBD2. V dropped 5 bases and J dropped 2; count of bases not matched to a gene: 3. The CDR3 contains 15 residues. Germline V CDR1 and CDR2: MDHEN, SYDVKM. The CDR3 DNA is TGTGCCAGCAGTATTGGGACTAGCGGGCAAGAGACCCAGTACTTC. As protein: CASSIGTSGQETQYF. The full variable domain, rest sourced from reference TRBV28 and TRBJ2-5, is DVKVTQSSRYLVKRTGEKVFLECVQDMDHENMFWYRQDPGLGLRLIYFSYDVKMKEKGDIPEGYSVSREKKERFSLILESASTNQTSMYLCASSIGTSGQETQYFGPGTRLLVL.

The DNA of the CDR3 is TGTGCCAGCAGCGCGACAGGGATTTTACTCGGGGCCCAGTACTTC. Translated, it gives CASSATGILLGAQYF. The genes are TRBV5-8 and TRBJ2-5, with 7 bases aligning to TRBD1. The CDR3 runs to 15 residues. After removal of 4 bases from V and 9 bases from J, the junction contained 15 bases not matched to a gene. Germline V gives CDR1 SGHTS, CDR2 YDEGEE.

This chain joins TRBV28 and TRBJ1-5; TRBD1 is a possible D gene (6 bases). From germline, CDR1 is MDHEN and CDR2 SYDVKM. This CDR3 is 16 amino acids long. V was pared by 2 bases and J by 1 base, with 12 bases between. For the CDR3, the DNA is TGTGCCAGCAGTTTAAGAGGGGGTATGAGCAATCAGCCCCAGCATTTT. Translation: CASSLRGGMSNQPQHF. Full variable domain (missing parts from reference TRBV28 and TRBJ1-5): DVKVTQSSRYLVKRTGEKVFLECVQDMDHENMFWYRQDPGLGLRLIYFSYDVKMKEKGDIPEGYSVSREKKERFSLILESASTNQTSMYLCASSLRGGMSNQPQHFGDGTRLSIL.

This clone was counted at least ten times. The chain carries TRBV18 and TRBJ2-1; TRBD2 aligns across 12 bases. J gave up 5 bases and V 1 base, and 12 bases lay outside the gene matches. Germline assignment: CDR1 KGHSH and CDR2 LQKENI. The CDR3 runs 19 residues. CDR3: CASSPLPTSGRTGHNEQFF. The CDR3 coding sequence is TGTGCCAGCTCACCACTGCCAACTAGCGGGAGGACGGGTCACAATGAGCAGTTCTTC.

The V gene is TRBV27, the J gene TRBJ1-5; no clear D gene. The V end lost 5 bases, the J end lost 0 bases, and 17 bases lay between the germline ends. The CDR3 sequence is 17 residues long. Looked up from germline, CDR1 is MNHEY and CDR2 is SMNVEV (reference sequence). The CDR3 loop is CASSPRGRTDSNQPQHF. In DNA, the CDR3 is TGTGCCAGCAGTCCCCGAGGGAGGACCGATAGCAATCAGCCCCAGCATTTT.

The chain has TRBV6-5 and TRBJ2-7; 8 bases align to TRBD1. The CDR3 is 15 residues long. Germline V CDR1 and CDR2: MNHEY, SVGAGI. The ends lost 7 bases at V and 2 bases at J; junction bases unmatched: 10. Here the CDR3 DNA reads TGTGCCAGCACCAACTCCGGGACAGGTCCCTACGAGCAGTACTTC. Translating gives CASTNSGTGPYEQYF.

This chain links TRBV4-3 with TRBJ2-3, with D possibly matching TRBD1 (5 bases). This CDR3 spans 16 amino acids. Trimming took off 2 bases at V and 1 base at J, with 13 bases between the two ends. Germline CDR1 is LGHNA and CDR2 is YSLEER. In DNA form, the CDR3 reads TGCGCCAGCAGCCAATCTACAGGCCAAGGCACAGATACGCAGTATTTT. Residues: CASSQSTGQGTDTQYF.

The chain couples TRBV7-8 to TRBJ2-2, with TRBD2 matching 14 bases. The CDR3 totals 17 residues. Trimming at V came to 3 bases and at J to 5 bases, leaving 5 bases not matched to a gene. Germline CDR1 reads SGHVS; CDR2 reads FQNEAQ. CDR3 sequence reads: CASSLGTSGSWTGELFF. In DNA, the CDR3 is TGTGCCAGCAGCTTGGGGACTAGCGGGAGTTGGACCGGGGAGCTGTTTTTT.

V and J are TRBV28 and TRBJ2-1; TRBD1 matches at 9 bases. With V trimmed by 8 bases and J by 4 bases, 6 bases remained unmatched. The CDR3 is 14 amino acids. Germline CDR1 is MDHEN and CDR2 is SYDVKM. CDR3 sequence (DNA): TGTGCCAGCCGCCGGGACAGGGAGTACAATGAGCAGTTCTTC. Encoded protein: CASRRDREYNEQFF.

This chain connects TRBV28 to TRBJ1-2; the D is unclear. Trimming left V 6 bases short and J 4 bases short, with 9 bases between. This CDR3 region has 12 residues. Germline lookup yields CDR1 MDHEN and CDR2 SYDVKM. CDR3 protein: CASSITLYGYTF. The CDR3 DNA follows: TGTGCCAGCAGCATAACTCTCTATGGCTACACCTTC.